The 10 T cell receptor beta chains given below trace back to one sample, sequenced in a study of T cell repertoires in cytomegalovirus infection (dated by TCRdb to between 2017 and 2020). Instrument used: Illumina HiSeq 1500. Starting from the raw public reads, TCRdb applied fastp trimming at Q25, assembled clones with MiXCR and retained in-frame beta chains. Records with the same CDR3 protein are collapsed into one entry carrying the most frequent genes and DNA. The sample table contains 250,000 to 300,000 distinct CDR3 sequences; only one count was recorded for roughly 25% of them. The top ten clonotypes cover approximately 13% of the sample. Sequencing used PBMCs. These receptors were taken from a human donor in good health (CMV status not recorded). Some clones in this sample may be carry-over from other donors' samples.

This sequence joins TRBV12-3 or TRBV12-4 and TRBJ1-5; maybe TRBD1 (5 bases). The CDR3 loop spans 16 amino acids. V lost 8 bases and J 0 bases, leaving 17 bases between the germline ends. The CDR3 coding sequence is TGTGCCAGCCAGGGTGGGACGTCTAATAGCAATCAGCCCCAGCATTTT. Translation: CASQGGTSNSNQPQHF.

In this sample, this clonotype turned up a few times. V usage is TRBV6-2 or TRBV6-3 and J usage is TRBJ2-7; 11 bases are a match to TRBD1. The CDR3 length is 14 residues. With V trimmed by 5 bases and J by 3 bases, 3 bases remained unmatched. Germline V gene lookup returns CDR1 MNHEY and CDR2 SVGEGT. CDR3 in amino acids: CASSGTGGNYEQYF. Here the CDR3 DNA reads TGTGCCAGCAGTGGGACAGGGGGGAACTACGAGCAGTACTTC.

The sample holds many counts of this clonotype. As DNA, the CDR3 is TGTGCCAGCAGACAAAGACAGGGGGCTGGCGAGCAGTACGTC. Protein sequence: CASRQRQGAGEQYV. The chain couples TRBV6-1 to TRBJ2-7, with 10 bases lining up with TRBD1. The J segment lost 6 bases and the V segment lost 6 bases, leaving 8 bases of the junction unmatched. This CDR3 spans 14 amino acids. Looked up from germline, CDR1 is MNHNS and CDR2 is SASEGT.

This clonotype has more than one count but fewer than ten. V gene TRBV7-2 combines with J gene TRBJ1-2; unclear D gene. Germline CDR1 reads SGHTA; CDR2 reads FQGNSA. V was clipped by 5 bases and J by 6 bases, with 13 bases between them. There are 13 residues in the CDR3. CDR3: CASSLDLQNGYTF. As DNA, the CDR3 is TGTGCCAGCAGCCTAGACCTCCAGAATGGCTACACCTTC.

This clonotype occurred a few times. The chain links TRBV11-2 to TRBJ2-7; 8 positions match TRBD2. CDR1 and CDR2 (germline): SGHAT, FQNNGV. The CDR3 is made up of 14 amino acids. The J segment lost 4 bases and the V segment lost 1 base, leaving 3 bases of the junction unmatched. The CDR3 loop is CASSLAGGLYEQYV. As DNA, the CDR3 is TGTGCCAGCAGCTTAGCGGGAGGGCTATACGAGCAGTACGTC.

This clonotype has just one count. The rearrangement uses TRBV10-2 and TRBJ2-1; D is ambiguous. The V gene lost 1 base and the J gene lost 13 bases, with 14 bases spanning the gap. This CDR3 spans 13 amino acids. Germline lookup yields CDR1 WSHSY and CDR2 SAAADI. CDR3 in DNA: TGCGCCAGCAGTGAGTTTGAGCGCCCTGACCAGTTCTTC. As protein: CASSEFERPDQFF.

The table lists this clonotype with many counts. The chain uses TRBV7-2 and TRBJ2-4; D is unclear. Germline V gene data show CDR1 as SGHTA and CDR2 as FQGNSA. The germline V and J ends were trimmed by 3 bases and 0 bases, with 15 bases remaining between them. This CDR3 contains 17 residues. This CDR3 reads CASSFTAVPIAKNIQYF. The DNA for the CDR3 is TGTGCCAGCAGCTTCACGGCTGTTCCTATAGCCAAAAACATTCAGTACTTC.

This clonotype was counted a few times. The chain is built from TRBV29-1 and TRBJ1-1; D possibly corresponds to TRBD1 (5 bases). From germline, CDR1 is SQVTM and CDR2 ANQGSEA. Trimming pared 6 bases from V and 5 bases from J, leaving 16 bases between. The CDR3 runs 13 residues. CDR3 residues: CSVNRGSVTEAFF. As DNA, the CDR3 is TGCAGCGTGAATCGGGGGTCGGTAACTGAAGCTTTCTTT. Drawing the rest from reference TRBV29-1 and TRBJ1-1, the complete variable domain is SAVISQKPSRDICQRGTSLTIQCQVDSQVTMMFWYRQQPGQSLTLIATANQGSEATYESGFVIDKFPISRPNLTFSTLTVSNMSPEDSSIYLCSVNRGSVTEAFFGQGTRLTVV.

CDR3 coding DNA: TGTGCCAGCACGGCTAGCGGGAGGCCCCGCTACTCATACAATGAGCAGTTCTTC. Its protein product is CASTASGRPRYSYNEQFF. The rearrangement links TRBV6-2 or TRBV6-3 to TRBJ2-1, with 11 bases that match TRBD2. J was trimmed by 4 bases and V by 7 bases; bases with no gene match: 15. CDR3 size: 18 residues. Germline-derived CDR1 and CDR2 are MNHEY and SVGEGT.

In DNA, the CDR3 is TGTGCCAGCAGGGGACAGGCGGCGTTCTCACCCCTCCACTTT. Its protein is CASRGQAAFSPLHF. This rearrangement joins TRBV12-3 or TRBV12-4 to TRBJ1-6; 8 bases agree with TRBD1. The V segment lost 6 bases and the J segment 10 bases; nucleotides outside the gene matches: 8. The CDR3 loop spans 14 amino acids.